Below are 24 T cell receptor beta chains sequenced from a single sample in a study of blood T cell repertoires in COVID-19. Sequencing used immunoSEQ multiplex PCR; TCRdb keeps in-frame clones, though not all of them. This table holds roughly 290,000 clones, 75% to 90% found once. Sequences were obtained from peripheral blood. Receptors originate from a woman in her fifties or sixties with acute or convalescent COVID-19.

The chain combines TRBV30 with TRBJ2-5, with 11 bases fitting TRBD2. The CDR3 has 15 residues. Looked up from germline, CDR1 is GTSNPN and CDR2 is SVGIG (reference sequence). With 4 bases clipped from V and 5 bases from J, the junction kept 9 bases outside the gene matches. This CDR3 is CAWTYGTSGLETQYF. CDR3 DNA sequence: TGTGCCTGGACGTACGGGACTAGCGGTTTGGAGACCCAGTACTTC.

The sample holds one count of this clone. The CDR3 DNA reads as TGCGCCAGCAGCTTCGACAGGGTTAGAGAAAAACTGTTTTTT. Protein: CASSFDRVREKLFF. J is TRBJ1-4 and V is TRBV5-1, with 7 bases aligning to TRBD1. Losses at the gene ends were 2 bases for V and 8 bases for J; bases not matched to a gene: 6. Germline V gene lookup returns CDR1 SGHRS and CDR2 YFSETQ. The CDR3 covers 14 residues.

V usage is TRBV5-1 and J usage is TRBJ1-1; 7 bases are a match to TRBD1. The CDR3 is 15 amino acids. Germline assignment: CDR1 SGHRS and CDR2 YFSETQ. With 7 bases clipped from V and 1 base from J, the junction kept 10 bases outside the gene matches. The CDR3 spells CASRWGQSKNTEAFF. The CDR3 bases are TGCGCCAGCCGTTGGGGACAGTCTAAGAACACTGAAGCTTTCTTT.

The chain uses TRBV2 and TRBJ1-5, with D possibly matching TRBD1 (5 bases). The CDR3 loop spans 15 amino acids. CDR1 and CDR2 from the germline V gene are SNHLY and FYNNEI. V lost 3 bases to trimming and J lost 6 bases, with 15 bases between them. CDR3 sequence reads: CASSEGWGSGQPQHF. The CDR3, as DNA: TGTGCCAGCAGTGAGGGGTGGGGCTCGGGTCAGCCCCAGCATTTT.

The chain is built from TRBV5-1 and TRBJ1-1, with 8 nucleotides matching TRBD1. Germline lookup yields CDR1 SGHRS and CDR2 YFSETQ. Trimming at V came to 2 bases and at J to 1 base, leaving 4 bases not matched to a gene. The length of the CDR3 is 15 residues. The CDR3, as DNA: TGCGCCAGCAGCTTCCTAACAGGGGGGAACACTGAAGCTTTCTTT. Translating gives CASSFLTGGNTEAFF.

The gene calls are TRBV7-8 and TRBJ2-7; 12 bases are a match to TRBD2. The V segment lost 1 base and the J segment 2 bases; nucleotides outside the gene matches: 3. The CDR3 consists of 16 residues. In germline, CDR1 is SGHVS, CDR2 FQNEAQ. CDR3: CASSLGLAGVTYEQYF. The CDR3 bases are TGTGCCAGCAGCTTAGGACTAGCGGGAGTAACCTACGAGCAGTACTTC.

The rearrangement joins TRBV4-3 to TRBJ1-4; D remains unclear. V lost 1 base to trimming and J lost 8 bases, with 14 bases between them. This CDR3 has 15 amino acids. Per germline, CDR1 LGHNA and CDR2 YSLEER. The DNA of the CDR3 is TGCGCCAGCAGCCAAGGTGGCAGGCAGACGGAAAAACTGTTTTTT. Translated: CASSQGGRQTEKLFF.

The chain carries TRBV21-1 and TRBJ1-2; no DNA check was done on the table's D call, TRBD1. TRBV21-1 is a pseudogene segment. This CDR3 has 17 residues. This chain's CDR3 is CASSKFIQNLFNYGYTF. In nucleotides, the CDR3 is TGTGCCAGCAGCAAATTTATCCAGAACCTGTTTAACTATGGCTACACCTTC.

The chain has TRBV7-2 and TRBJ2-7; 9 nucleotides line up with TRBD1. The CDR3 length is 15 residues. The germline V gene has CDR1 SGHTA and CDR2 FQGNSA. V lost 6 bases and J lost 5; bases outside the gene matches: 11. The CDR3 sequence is CASSGPGTGRDEQYF. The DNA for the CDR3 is TGTGCCAGCAGTGGCCCCGGGACAGGGAGGGACGAGCAGTACTTC. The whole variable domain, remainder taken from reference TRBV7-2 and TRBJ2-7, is GAGVSQSPSNKVTEKGKDVELRCDPISGHTALYWYRQSLGQGLEFLIYFQGNSAPDKSGLPSDRFSAERTGGSVSTLTIQRTQQEDSAVYLCASSGPGTGRDEQYFGPGTRLTVT.

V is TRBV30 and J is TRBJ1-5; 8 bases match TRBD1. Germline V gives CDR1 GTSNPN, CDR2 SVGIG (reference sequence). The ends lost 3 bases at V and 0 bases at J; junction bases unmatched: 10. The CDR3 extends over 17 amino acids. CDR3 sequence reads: CAWRVPLDRDSNQPQHF. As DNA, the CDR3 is TGTGCCTGGAGAGTACCCTTGGACAGGGATAGCAATCAGCCCCAGCATTTT.

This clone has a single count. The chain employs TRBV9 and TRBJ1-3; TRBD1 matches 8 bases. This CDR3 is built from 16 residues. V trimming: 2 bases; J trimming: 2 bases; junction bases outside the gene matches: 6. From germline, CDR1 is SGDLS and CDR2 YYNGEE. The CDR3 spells CASSVLKTGAGNTIYF. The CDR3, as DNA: TGTGCCAGCAGCGTTTTAAAGACAGGGGCTGGAAACACCATATATTTT.

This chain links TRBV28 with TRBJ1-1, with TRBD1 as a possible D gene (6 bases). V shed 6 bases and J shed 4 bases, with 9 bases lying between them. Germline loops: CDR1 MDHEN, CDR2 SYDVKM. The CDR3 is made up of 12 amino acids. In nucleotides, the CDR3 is TGTGCCAGCAGATCAGGGGTCACTGAAGCTTTCTTT. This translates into CASRSGVTEAFF.

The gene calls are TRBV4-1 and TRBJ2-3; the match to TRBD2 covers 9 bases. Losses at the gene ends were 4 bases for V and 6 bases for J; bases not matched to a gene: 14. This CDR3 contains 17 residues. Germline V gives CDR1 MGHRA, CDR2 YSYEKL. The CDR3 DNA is TGCGCCAGCAGCCGTGAAGAGGGCGGGAGGGCCCTGGATACGCAGTATTTT. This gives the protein CASSREEGGRALDTQYF.

The CDR3 bases are TGTGCCAGCAGTTACTACCCAGGGGGTTCACCTGAAGCTTTCTTT. Encoded protein: CASSYYPGGSPEAFF. The chain has TRBV6-5 and TRBJ1-1; 7 nucleotides match TRBD1. This CDR3 spans 15 amino acids. The V gene's germline CDR1 is MNHEY and CDR2 SVGAGI. Trimming cost V 1 base and J 6 bases; bases outside gene matches: 8.

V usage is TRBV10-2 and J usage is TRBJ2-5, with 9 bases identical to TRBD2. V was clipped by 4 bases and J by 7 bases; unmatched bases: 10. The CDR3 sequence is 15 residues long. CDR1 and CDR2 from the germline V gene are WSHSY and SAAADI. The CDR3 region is CASSAGGGGAGTQYF. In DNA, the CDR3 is TGCGCCAGCAGTGCCGGGGGCGGGGGGGCAGGGACCCAGTACTTC.

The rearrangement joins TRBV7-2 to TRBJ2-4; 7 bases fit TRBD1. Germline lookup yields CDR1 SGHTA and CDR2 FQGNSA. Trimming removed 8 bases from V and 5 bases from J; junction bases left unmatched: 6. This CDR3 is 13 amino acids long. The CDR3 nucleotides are TGTGCCAGCCTCCGAGGGGGCGAAAACATTCAGTACTTC. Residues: CASLRGGENIQYF.

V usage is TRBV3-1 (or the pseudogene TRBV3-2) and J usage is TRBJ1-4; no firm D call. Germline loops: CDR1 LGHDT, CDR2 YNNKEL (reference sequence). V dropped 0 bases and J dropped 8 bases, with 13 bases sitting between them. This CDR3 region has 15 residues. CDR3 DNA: TGTGCCAGCAGCCAAGATCGAGGGTATTCCGAAAAACTGTTTTTT. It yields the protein CASSQDRGYSEKLFF.

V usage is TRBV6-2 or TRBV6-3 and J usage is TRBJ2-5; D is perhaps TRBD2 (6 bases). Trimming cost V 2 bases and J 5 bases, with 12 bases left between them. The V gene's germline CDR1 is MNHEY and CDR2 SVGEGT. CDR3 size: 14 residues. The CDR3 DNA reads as TGTGCCAGCAGTTACACCGGAGGGATGGAGACCCAGTACTTC. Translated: CASSYTGGMETQYF.

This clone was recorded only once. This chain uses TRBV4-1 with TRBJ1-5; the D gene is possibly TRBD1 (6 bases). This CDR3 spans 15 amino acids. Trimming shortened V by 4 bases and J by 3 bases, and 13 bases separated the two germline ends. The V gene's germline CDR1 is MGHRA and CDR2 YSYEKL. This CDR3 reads CASSRRQDDNQPQHF. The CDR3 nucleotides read TGCGCCAGCAGCCGGAGACAGGATGACAATCAGCCCCAGCATTTT.

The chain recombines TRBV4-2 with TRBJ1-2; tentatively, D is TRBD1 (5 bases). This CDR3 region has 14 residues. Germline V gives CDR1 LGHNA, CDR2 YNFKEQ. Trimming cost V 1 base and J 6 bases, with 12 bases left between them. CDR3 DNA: TGTGCCAGCAGCCAAGTGGCCGGGGGGGATGGCTACACCTTC. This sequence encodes CASSQVAGGDGYTF.

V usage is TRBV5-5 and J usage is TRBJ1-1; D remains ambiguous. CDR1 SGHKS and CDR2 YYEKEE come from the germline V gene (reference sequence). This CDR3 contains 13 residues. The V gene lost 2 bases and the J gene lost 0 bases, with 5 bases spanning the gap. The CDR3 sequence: CASSFVLNTEAFF. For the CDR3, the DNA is TGTGCCAGCAGCTTCGTCCTGAACACTGAAGCTTTCTTT.

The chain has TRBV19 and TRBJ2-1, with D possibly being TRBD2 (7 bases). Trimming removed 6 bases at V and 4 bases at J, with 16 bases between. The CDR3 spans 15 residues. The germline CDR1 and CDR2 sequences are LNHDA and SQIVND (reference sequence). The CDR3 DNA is TGTGCCAGTAGGGTGGGGGCTAGCGGATACAATGAGCAGTTCTTC. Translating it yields CASRVGASGYNEQFF.

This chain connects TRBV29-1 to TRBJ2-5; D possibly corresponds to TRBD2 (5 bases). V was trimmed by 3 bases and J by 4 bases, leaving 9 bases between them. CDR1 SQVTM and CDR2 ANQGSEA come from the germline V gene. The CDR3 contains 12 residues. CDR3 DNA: TGCAGCGTTGAGGACTTCGGAGAGACCCAGTACTTC. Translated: CSVEDFGETQYF. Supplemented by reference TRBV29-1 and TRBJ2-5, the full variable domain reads SAVISQKPSRDICQRGTSLTIQCQVDSQVTMMFWYRQQPGQSLTLIATANQGSEATYESGFVIDKFPISRPNLTFSTLTVSNMSPEDSSIYLCSVEDFGETQYFGPGTRLLVL.

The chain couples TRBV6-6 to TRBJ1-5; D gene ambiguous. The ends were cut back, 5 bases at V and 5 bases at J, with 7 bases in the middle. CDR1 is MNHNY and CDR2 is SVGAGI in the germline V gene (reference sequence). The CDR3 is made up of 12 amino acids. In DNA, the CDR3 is TGTGCCAGCAGTGTTCTTGATCAGCCCCAGCATTTT. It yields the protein CASSVLDQPQHF.